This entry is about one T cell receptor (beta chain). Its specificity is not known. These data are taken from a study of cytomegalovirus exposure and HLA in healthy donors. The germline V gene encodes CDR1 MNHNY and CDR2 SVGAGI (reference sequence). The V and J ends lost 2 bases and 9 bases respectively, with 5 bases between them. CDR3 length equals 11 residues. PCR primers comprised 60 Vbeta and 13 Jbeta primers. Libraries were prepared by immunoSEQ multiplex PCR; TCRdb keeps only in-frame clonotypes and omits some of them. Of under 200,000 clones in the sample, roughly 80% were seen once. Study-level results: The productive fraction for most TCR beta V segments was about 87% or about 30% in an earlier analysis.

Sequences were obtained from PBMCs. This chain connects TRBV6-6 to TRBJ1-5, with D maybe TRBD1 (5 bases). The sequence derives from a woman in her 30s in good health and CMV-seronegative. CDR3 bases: TGTGCCAGCAGTTACGACAGGCCCCAGCATTTT. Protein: CASSYDRPQHF.